This TCR beta chain was sequenced during a study of blood T cell repertoires in COVID-19 (TCRdb year 2020). Regarding the study in general: The collaborator samples originated in the United States, Italy and Spain and spanned the acute and convalescent phases of COVID-19. The dataset comprised deeply sampled blood TCRbeta repertoires from subjects exposed to, actively infected with, or recovered from COVID-19. Samples came from the ongoing ImmuneRACE study (first 160 participants) plus 1,254 subjects from 6 global collaborators. The repertoires were released in a freely available public database intended as a resource for research on the immune response to SARS-CoV-2. The prospective study material was composed of cDNA or gDNA derived from T cells, B-cell-depleted T cells, or PBMCs. The sample metadata nearly always contained a de-identified subject ID, COVID-19 status, age in years and sex. Where available, HLA class I and class II types were taken from metadata supplied by the sample provider and were not determined by assay-based typing.

Taken from cysteine to phenylalanine, the CDR3 has 15 residues. The kept DNA is CDR3 alone, 45 bases in frame from the first base. Via the germline V gene, CDR1 is SGHDN and CDR2 FVKESK. The V end gives up 1 base and the J end 5 bases, leaving 7 bases in the junction not matched to a gene. This clone has a single count. The specificity of this receptor is unknown. There are no base qualities to consult, and no much larger clone falls within one base. On the study overall, not on this receptor specifically: How much clinical and demographic metadata was included differed by source and by participant, and the metadata was provided uncurated.

In the prospective study, participants were roughly 18 to 100 years old, resided in around 25 geographic areas of the United States, and were enrolled through a virtual design. Cohort assignment in the prospective study relied on participant-reported clinical history from a screening survey and a study questionnaire. Exposed participants were defined as having been in contact with someone with a PCR-confirmed or clinician-diagnosed COVID-19 case within 2 weeks of study entry. In the prospective study, mobile phlebotomists collected whole blood, serum and a nasopharyngeal or oropharyngeal swab from each participant. Prospective study participants could optionally give additional blood draws and questionnaires over an approximately two-month period. Before DNA extraction, blood samples from the prospective study were shipped at room temperature or frozen. TCRbeta CDR3 regions were amplified from genomic DNA by means of the immunoSEQ Assay, a bias-controlled multiplex PCR. On the authors' methods: Within the assay, amplification of reference gene primers was used to estimate how many nucleated cells each sample contained. To quantify the absolute abundance of each unique TCRbeta CDR3 rearrangement, sequence reads were collapsed and filtered. For each sample, productive Simpson clonality was calculated as the square root of Simpson's diversity index across productive rearrangements. TCRdb took this table from immuneACCESS and kept in-frame rearrangements with V and J called. Such tables lack part of the clones; where checked against another copy, unresolved V genes explain under half of the gap, and the rest is unexplained. V and J calls plus clone size are reproduced from that table; the DNA served to infer D and trimming. The sample table records more than 300,000 clones; about nine tenths of these occur just once. The ten largest make up 0.8% to 0.9% of the sample.

The material sequenced was PBMCs or T cells enriched from blood (not recorded which). This clonotype was sampled from a woman in her thirties or forties who had been exposed to COVID-19. Here the chain combines TRBV14 and TRBJ1-1; 7 bases in the middle match TRBD1. The DNA sequence is as follows: TGTGCCAGCAGCCAAGGATTAACAGGGGTTACTGAAGCTTTCTTT. Its translation is CASSQGLTGVTEAFF.